This passage covers 31 T cell receptor beta chains from one sample sequenced in a study of blood T cell repertoires in COVID-19. TCRdb's copy holds only in-frame clones and misses some; the assay was immunoSEQ multiplex PCR. The table has some 190,000 clones, just under 85% seen once. The specimen sequenced was peripheral blood. The receptors here all came from a woman in her 70s with active or convalescent COVID-19.

This chain uses TRBV5-1 with TRBJ2-7; D may be TRBD1 (6 bases). Germline CDR1 and CDR2: SGHRS and YFSETQ. The V end was cut by 1 base, the J end by 6 bases, with 14 bases between. The CDR3 has 14 amino acids. CDR3 coding DNA: TGCGCCAGCAGCTTGAACCTAGGGGGTTCCGAGCAGTACTTC. This sequence encodes CASSLNLGGSEQYF.

The sample holds a few counts of this clone. The V gene is TRBV5-4, the J gene TRBJ2-2; tentative D call: TRBD2 (5 bases). The CDR3 consists of 14 residues. Germline CDR1 reads SGHNT; CDR2 reads YYREEE (reference sequence). Between the trimmed V and J ends, which lost 0 bases and 5 bases, there was a span of 8 bases. The CDR3 loop reads CASSLAGGTGELFF. DNA of the CDR3: TGTGCCAGCAGCTTGGCCGGAGGTACCGGGGAGCTGTTTTTT.

V is TRBV7-8 and J is TRBJ2-3, with 7 nucleotides matching TRBD2. Germline loops: CDR1 SGHVS, CDR2 FQNEAQ. The CDR3 is 15 amino acids. V was clipped by 5 bases and J by 1 base; unmatched bases: 6. The CDR3 DNA follows: TGTGCCAGCAGCCGGACTAGTCGGGGCACAGATACGCAGTATTTT. Its translation: CASSRTSRGTDTQYF.

The rearrangement links TRBV5-4 to TRBJ1-5, with 8 bases aligning to TRBD1. The CDR3 consists of 14 residues. V shed 3 bases, J shed 6 bases, and the junction held 5 bases outside the gene matches. Germline CDR1 is SGHNT and CDR2 is YYREEE (reference sequence). The CDR3 is CASSSGGVGQPQHF. The CDR3 DNA is TGTGCCAGCAGCTCAGGGGGCGTCGGTCAGCCCCAGCATTTT.

CDR3 DNA sequence: TGTGCCAGTAAAGGACAGAGGAGCACAGATACGCAGTATTTT. This translates into CASKGQRSTDTQYF. J is TRBJ2-3 and V is TRBV19, with a possible D match to TRBD1 (6 bases). Trimming removed 7 bases at V and 0 bases at J, with 11 bases between. The CDR3 consists of 14 residues. The germline CDR1 and CDR2 sequences are LNHDA and SQIVND (reference sequence).

Details on this clone: The identical CDR3 is also encoded by other nucleotide sequences in the sample. The chain combines TRBV19 with TRBJ2-7; 10 nucleotides align to TRBD1. The trim removed 3 bases at V and 4 bases at J, leaving 3 bases unmatched. Germline V lookup: CDR1 LNHDA, CDR2 SQIVND (reference sequence). The length of the CDR3 is 14 residues. CDR3 in DNA: TGTGCCAGTAGTATCCGGGACAGGGGTTACGAGCAGTACTTC. It specifies CASSIRDRGYEQYF.

The rearrangement uses TRBV28 and TRBJ1-5; D possibly corresponds to TRBD1 (5 bases). V lost 4 bases to trimming and J lost 4 bases, with 14 bases between them. Germline CDR1 MDHEN, CDR2 SYDVKM. The CDR3 sequence is 15 residues long. CDR3 protein: CASSSHRQKNQPQHF. For the CDR3, the DNA is TGTGCCAGCAGTTCACATCGACAGAAGAATCAGCCCCAGCATTTT.

The chain uses TRBV11-2 and TRBJ2-3; maybe TRBD2 (5 bases). This CDR3 is 14 amino acids long. Germline values: CDR1 SGHAT, CDR2 FQNNGV. The V end lost 1 base, the J end lost 4 bases, and 9 bases lay between the germline ends. The CDR3 coding sequence is TGTGCCAGCAGCTTAGGACCGAGGGCAGATACGCAGTATTTT. The encoded protein is CASSLGPRADTQYF.

The CDR3 spells CASRRDRGPGTPLHF. The CDR3 nucleotides are TGTGCCAGCAGGAGGGACAGGGGGCCAGGTACACCCCTCCACTTT. The chain couples TRBV11-2 to TRBJ1-6; 12 nucleotides align to TRBD1. Trimming cost V 6 bases and J 11 bases; bases outside gene matches: 8. The CDR3 runs 15 residues. Germline CDR1 and CDR2: SGHAT and FQNNGV.

V gene TRBV15 combines with J gene TRBJ2-5, with 9 positions matching TRBD1. V trimming: 4 bases; J trimming: 5 bases; junction bases outside the gene matches: 8. The CDR3 is made up of 15 amino acids. Per germline, CDR1 LNHNV and CDR2 YYDKDF (reference sequence). The chain's CDR3 is CATSKTGGARETQYF. CDR3 DNA sequence: TGTGCCACCAGCAAAACAGGGGGCGCGAGGGAGACCCAGTACTTC.

The V and J genes are TRBV6-5 and TRBJ2-2, with 7 bases fitting TRBD2. The trim removed 6 bases at V and 5 bases at J, leaving 6 bases unmatched. The V gene's germline CDR1 is MNHEY and CDR2 SVGAGI. This CDR3 is built from 14 residues. CDR3: CASRGGSSTGELFF. In DNA form, the CDR3 reads TGTGCCAGCAGAGGCGGGAGTTCGACCGGGGAGCTGTTTTTT.

The chain employs TRBV7-8 and TRBJ2-1; 8 positions agree with TRBD2. The CDR3 loop spans 16 amino acids. The V segment lost 0 bases and the J segment 3 bases; nucleotides outside the gene matches: 4. The V gene's germline CDR1 is SGHVS and CDR2 FQNEAQ. The DNA of the CDR3 is TGTGCCAGCAGCTTAGCCGCCGGGACTAGCTACAATGAGCAGTTCTTC. Protein product: CASSLAAGTSYNEQFF. Supplemented by reference TRBV7-8 and TRBJ2-1, the full variable domain reads GAGVSQSPRYKVAKRGQDVALRCDPISGHVSLFWYQQALGQGPEFLTYFQNEAQLDKSGLPSDRFFAERPEGSVSTLKIQRTQQEDSAVYLCASSLAAGTSYNEQFFGPGTRLTVL.

The chain carries TRBV6-2 or TRBV6-3 and TRBJ2-7; 10 nucleotides line up with TRBD1. The CDR3 contains 16 residues. Germline values: CDR1 MNHEY, CDR2 SVGEGT. V lost 6 bases to trimming and J lost 7 bases; unmatched junction nucleotides: 15. CDR3 sequence (DNA): TGTGCCAGCAGCCCCGCGCGACGGGACAGGGGTCTAGAGCAGTACTTC. Its translation is CASSPARRDRGLEQYF.

CDR3 DNA: TGTGCCAGCAGCTACGTCGACAGACTGAACACTGAAGCTTTCTTT. This gives the protein CASSYVDRLNTEAFF. The chain couples TRBV5-4 to TRBJ1-1; possible D gene TRBD1, 5 bases. V shed 3 bases and J shed 0 bases, with 12 bases lying between them. The CDR3 consists of 15 residues. Germline CDR1 is SGHNT and CDR2 is YYREEE (reference sequence). Variable domain in full (rest from reference TRBV5-4 and TRBJ1-1): ETGVTQSPTHLIKTRGQQVTLRCSSQSGHNTVSWYQQALGQGPQFIFQYYREEENGRGNFPPRFSGLQFPNYSSELNVNALELDDSALYLCASSYVDRLNTEAFFGQGTRLTVV.

V is TRBV5-6 and J is TRBJ2-1, with 8 bases matching TRBD1. Germline CDR1 is SGHDT and CDR2 is YYEEEE. V shed 3 bases, J shed 6 bases, and the junction held 8 bases outside the gene matches. This CDR3 is 15 amino acids long. The DNA of the CDR3 is TGTGCCAGCAGCTGGGGGACAGGTTTGGCCAATGAGCAGTTCTTC. Amino acids: CASSWGTGLANEQFF.

This clone was found once. This chain links TRBV29-1 with TRBJ2-3; D ambiguous. Trimming left V 6 bases short and J 2 bases short, with 9 bases between. Germline-derived CDR1 and CDR2 are SQVTM and ANQGSEA. This CDR3 is 12 amino acids long. CDR3 sequence reads: CSVEIDTDTQYF. As DNA, the CDR3 is TGCAGCGTCGAGATTGACACAGATACGCAGTATTTT.

This chain links TRBV6-6 with TRBJ2-3, with 13 bases aligning to TRBD2. Germline loops: CDR1 MNHNY, CDR2 SVGAGI (reference sequence). V was clipped by 5 bases and J by 6 bases; unmatched bases: 2. The CDR3 extends over 14 amino acids. CDR3 amino acids: CASSGLAGADTQYF. DNA for the CDR3: TGTGCCAGCAGTGGACTAGCGGGAGCCGATACGCAGTATTTT.

This clone turned up a few times. The rearrangement joins TRBV30 to TRBJ2-7; TRBD2 matches 14 bases. The CDR3 runs to 22 residues. Trimming removed 4 bases from V and 0 bases from J; junction bases left unmatched: 23. The V gene's germline CDR1 is GTSNPN and CDR2 SVGIG (reference sequence). The CDR3 sequence is CAWTGPGRPGTSGRMRSYEQYF. CDR3 nucleotides: TGTGCCTGGACAGGGCCCGGGCGCCCCGGGACTAGCGGGAGAATGCGCTCCTACGAGCAGTACTTC.

The chain is built from TRBV7-6 and TRBJ2-1; D ambiguous. The CDR3 runs 11 residues. V lost 2 bases to trimming and J lost 10 bases, with 6 bases between them. The germline CDR1 and CDR2 sequences are SGHVS and FNYEAQ. In DNA form, the CDR3 reads TGTGCCAGCAGCTTAACAGACGAGCAGTTCTTC. The encoded protein is CASSLTDEQFF. Complete variable domain (other parts from reference TRBV7-6 and TRBJ2-1): GAGVSQSPRYKVTKRGQDVALRCDPISGHVSLYWYRQALGQGPEFLTYFNYEAQQDKSGLPNDRFSAERPEGSISTLTIQRTEQRDSAMYRCASSLTDEQFFGPGTRLTVL.

The table lists this clone with a few counts. This sequence joins TRBV15 and TRBJ2-7; TRBD2 agrees at 11 bases. The germline V gene has CDR1 LNHNV and CDR2 YYDKDF (reference sequence). With 4 bases clipped from V and 2 bases from J, the junction kept 7 bases outside the gene matches. The CDR3 sequence is 16 residues long. The CDR3 spells CATSTLLAGVTYEQYF. Written as DNA, the CDR3 is TGTGCCACCAGCACCTTACTAGCGGGAGTGACCTACGAGCAGTACTTC.

The V call is TRBV28, the J call TRBJ2-3, with 10 bases fitting TRBD2. Germline CDR1 MDHEN, CDR2 SYDVKM. V shed 5 bases, J shed 1 base, and the junction held 3 bases outside the gene matches. The CDR3 loop spans 15 amino acids. In DNA form, the CDR3 reads TGTGCCAGCAGTATAGGGACTAGCGGCACAGATACGCAGTATTTT. This codes for CASSIGTSGTDTQYF.

The V gene is TRBV6-1, the J gene TRBJ1-1; TRBD1 aligns across 9 bases. Germline trimming cut 3 bases from V and 5 bases from J; bases unmatched to any gene: 13. The length of the CDR3 is 17 residues. Germline V gives CDR1 MNHNS, CDR2 SASEGT. The CDR3 spells CASSDRKLGQGWTEAFF. The CDR3 coding sequence is TGTGCCAGCAGTGACAGAAAGCTGGGACAGGGCTGGACTGAAGCTTTCTTT.

This chain uses TRBV10-3 with TRBJ2-7; no clear D gene. V was pared by 3 bases and J by 4 bases, with 7 bases between. Looked up from germline, CDR1 is ENHRY and CDR2 is SYGVKD. The CDR3 contains 12 residues. The chain's CDR3 is CAISESIYEQYF. The CDR3, as DNA: TGTGCCATCAGTGAATCTATATACGAGCAGTACTTC.

The rearrangement uses TRBV28 and TRBJ1-2; D is ambiguous. From germline, CDR1 is MDHEN and CDR2 SYDVKM. Trimming took off 8 bases at V and 4 bases at J, with 20 bases between the two ends. This CDR3 region has 15 residues. The CDR3: CASVPLTPLSYGYTF. Here the CDR3 DNA reads TGTGCCAGCGTTCCCTTAACGCCGTTGAGCTATGGCTACACCTTC.

The CDR3 bases are TGTGCCAGCAGCCAGGCTTACAGGGCCACCGGGGAGCTGTTTTTT. Translation: CASSQAYRATGELFF. The chain has TRBV14 and TRBJ2-2; D is possibly TRBD1 (6 bases). Germline V gene sequence: CDR1 SGHDN, CDR2 FVKESK. The CDR3 has 15 amino acids. V was pared by 3 bases and J by 4 bases, with 12 bases between.

This clone came up a few times. This chain links TRBV18 with TRBJ1-4; 7 bases align to TRBD1. Germline-derived CDR1 and CDR2 are KGHSH and LQKENI. The junction had 7 bases not matched to a gene; V was cut back by 3 bases and J by 0 bases. This CDR3 is 17 amino acids long. DNA for the CDR3: TGTGCCAGCTCACCTATTTTCACAGGGGCAACTAATGAAAAACTGTTTTTT. Translated: CASSPIFTGATNEKLFF.

The CDR3 bases are TGTGCCAGCAGCCAATCCCTAGCCGCCTACAATGAGCAGTTCTTC. The encoded protein is CASSQSLAAYNEQFF. The chain links TRBV16 to TRBJ2-1; D is possibly TRBD2 (5 bases). The CDR3 is 15 residues long. Germline values: CDR1 KGHSY, CDR2 FQNENV. V was shortened by 0 bases and J by 2 bases, with 8 bases between the two germline ends.

This chain connects TRBV7-9 to TRBJ2-1, with 7 bases matching TRBD2. The CDR3 sequence is 13 residues long. Trimming took 2 bases from V and 6 from J; bases not matched to a gene: 1. CDR1 and CDR2 from the germline V gene are SEHNR and FQNEAQ (reference sequence). CDR3 sequence: CASSLSGGNEQFF. The CDR3 DNA follows: TGTGCCAGCAGCTTATCGGGGGGCAATGAGCAGTTCTTC.

This chain joins TRBV5-1 and TRBJ1-1, with D maybe TRBD1 (6 bases). Trimming pared 0 bases from V and 0 bases from J, leaving 12 bases between. Germline CDR1 reads SGHRS; CDR2 reads YFSETQ. This CDR3 has 16 residues. CDR3 coding DNA: TGCGCCAGCAGCTTGGGGGCAGGGGCACTGAACACTGAAGCTTTCTTT. Its translation is CASSLGAGALNTEAFF.

The rearrangement joins TRBV18 to TRBJ1-1, with 7 bases fitting TRBD1. The germline V gene encodes CDR1 KGHSH and CDR2 LQKENI. There are 16 residues in the CDR3. V trimming: 2 bases; J trimming: 6 bases; junction bases outside the gene matches: 12. The CDR3 coding sequence is TGTGCCAGCTCACCAGATTACAGGGGCCGCAATCCTGAAGCTTTCTTT. Amino acid sequence: CASSPDYRGRNPEAFF.

The chain links TRBV5-1 to TRBJ1-4; D is uncertain. Germline CDR1 is SGHRS and CDR2 is YFSETQ. V shed 4 bases and J shed 0 bases, with 13 bases lying between them. The CDR3 extends over 16 amino acids. The DNA for the CDR3 is TGCGCCAGCAGCCTCCCAGGAAGTGCAACTAATGAAAAACTGTTTTTT. It specifies CASSLPGSATNEKLFF.